Sequencing of this TCR beta chain was carried out in a study of T cell repertoires in cytomegalovirus infection. Study-wide background: The study used recently identified HLA-C-restricted and well-studied HLA-B-restricted CMV epitopes. TCR beta signatures that were public indicated CMV infection and matching HLA type. Study findings and constraints: The ex vivo response showed dominance by HLA-C-restricted CMV-specific TCR beta clonotypes.

The ends lost 6 bases at V and 4 bases at J; junction bases unmatched: 7. Germline V gene sequence: CDR1 SEHNR, CDR2 FQNEAQ (reference sequence). The CDR3 length is 14 residues. TCRdb processed the reads anew with MiXCR; each CDR3 protein has one entry. The sample contains about 830,000 distinct CDR3 sequences, around a third of which appear only once. This clonotype was detected only a few times. What it recognizes is unknown. The TCR sequence derives from a human donor in good health (CMV status not recorded). Some clones in this sample may be carry-over from other donors' samples. The input for sequencing was cultured CD8+ T cells from PBMCs, taken from culture after CMV antigen stimulation. This chain connects TRBV7-9 to TRBJ2-7; 9 bases align to TRBD1. The CDR3 nucleotides are TGTGCCAGCAGAACGACGGGACAGGGTTACGAGCAGTACTTC. Translation: CASRTTGQGYEQYF.